The 27 T cell receptor beta chains below come from one sample, sequenced in a study of blood T cell repertoires in COVID-19. Assay used: immunoSEQ multiplex PCR; TCRdb lists only in-frame clones, some missing. The sample holds fewer than 200,000 clones, 65% to 90% seen once. The sample comprised peripheral blood. The receptors were gathered from a human donor in a cohort sampled during active COVID-19.

This clone was seen a few times. The chain links TRBV9 to TRBJ1-2; TRBD1 matches at 9 bases. Germline V lookup: CDR1 SGDLS, CDR2 YYNGEE. The J segment lost 3 bases and the V segment lost 7 bases, leaving 7 bases of the junction unmatched. The CDR3 loop spans 14 amino acids. CDR3: CASQRDRDDYGYTF. The CDR3 DNA follows: TGTGCCAGCCAACGGGACAGGGATGACTATGGCTACACCTTC.

This chain joins TRBV10-2 and TRBJ2-7; TRBD1 might be the D (5 bases). V lost 6 bases to trimming and J lost 6 bases, with 15 bases between them. The germline V gene has CDR1 WSHSY and CDR2 SAAADI. CDR3 length: 13 residues. The CDR3: CASRYRIGFEQYF. The CDR3 DNA reads as TGCGCCAGCAGATACAGGATTGGGTTCGAGCAGTACTTC.

This chain joins TRBV10-1 and TRBJ2-7; a weak D match, TRBD1 (6 bases). Trimming took off 2 bases at V and 5 bases at J, with 10 bases between the two ends. The CDR3 spans 13 residues. The germline CDR1 and CDR2 sequences are WNHNN and SYGVQD (reference sequence). This CDR3 is CASSETGWNEQYF. In DNA, the CDR3 is TGCGCCAGCAGTGAGACAGGGTGGAACGAGCAGTACTTC.

The rearrangement joins TRBV4-1 to TRBJ2-7; 9 bases are a match to TRBD2. The CDR3 runs 16 residues. CDR1 and CDR2 (germline): MGHRA, YSYEKL. The V and J ends lost 4 bases and 0 bases, in that order; junction bases with no gene match: 7. The CDR3 sequence: CASSRYSSGASYEQYF. The CDR3 DNA is TGCGCCAGCAGCCGATACTCTAGCGGGGCCTCCTACGAGCAGTACTTC.

The chain carries TRBV10-3 and TRBJ2-7, with 9 nucleotides matching TRBD1. This CDR3 contains 15 residues. Germline assignment: CDR1 ENHRY and CDR2 SYGVKD. Unmatched junction bases numbered 10, after V lost 7 bases and J lost 3 bases. DNA of the CDR3: TGTGCCATCACCGGCGGGACAGGGAAAAACTACGAGCAGTACTTC. It yields the protein CAITGGTGKNYEQYF.

This clone was seen a single time. The V call is TRBV27, the J call TRBJ2-3, with D possibly matching TRBD2 (5 bases). Trimming left V 3 bases short and J 3 bases short, with 13 bases between. The CDR3 runs 15 residues. Germline V gene lookup returns CDR1 MNHEY and CDR2 SMNVEV (reference sequence). The CDR3 loop reads CASSLLRAVTDTQYF. In DNA, the CDR3 is TGTGCCAGCAGTTTGTTAAGAGCGGTTACAGATACGCAGTATTTT.

The V and J genes are TRBV6-2 or TRBV6-3 and TRBJ1-1, with 10 bases fitting TRBD1. This CDR3 has 17 amino acids. CDR1 MNHEY and CDR2 SVGEGT come from the germline V gene. With V trimmed by 2 bases and J by 3 bases, 9 bases remained unmatched. The DNA of the CDR3 is TGTGCCAGCAGTTACGGGGGGACAGGGGTCGAGGACACTGAAGCTTTCTTT. It translates to CASSYGGTGVEDTEAFF.

The rearrangement links TRBV15 to TRBJ2-3, with 8 bases matching TRBD1. CDR3 length equals 15 residues. Unmatched junction bases numbered 2, after V lost 1 base and J lost 2 bases. CDR1 LNHNV and CDR2 YYDKDF come from the germline V gene (reference sequence). The CDR3 here is CATSRGTGHTDTQYF. DNA for the CDR3: TGTGCCACCAGCAGAGGGACAGGGCACACAGATACGCAGTATTTT.

This chain uses TRBV19 with TRBJ2-7, with 8 nucleotides matching TRBD1. The CDR3 has 15 amino acids. Looked up from germline, CDR1 is LNHDA and CDR2 is SQIVND (reference sequence). J was trimmed by 7 bases and V by 3 bases; bases with no gene match: 11. CDR3 nucleotides: TGTGCCAGTAGTATGGGCTGGACAGGGACGGAAGAGCAGTACTTC. This encodes CASSMGWTGTEEQYF.

The rearrangement joins TRBV4-1 to TRBJ2-3, with 9 nucleotides matching TRBD1. Germline loops: CDR1 MGHRA, CDR2 YSYEKL. This CDR3 has 16 residues. V gave up 4 bases and J gave up 0 bases; unmatched junction bases: 5. CDR3 loop: CASSPSGTGSTDTQYF. The CDR3 nucleotides are TGCGCCAGCAGCCCTTCCGGGACAGGGAGCACAGATACGCAGTATTTT.

The chain couples TRBV2 to TRBJ2-7; TRBD1 aligns across 7 bases. The junction had 5 bases not matched to a gene; V was cut back by 7 bases and J by 2 bases. This CDR3 region has 13 residues. Germline CDR1 and CDR2: SNHLY and FYNNEI. The CDR3 sequence: CASKATGPYEQYF. The CDR3 coding sequence is TGTGCCAGCAAAGCGACAGGGCCCTACGAGCAGTACTTC.

In its sample, this clone was seen once. The chain employs TRBV10-3 and TRBJ1-5, with D possibly matching TRBD1 (5 bases). The V gene lost 4 bases and the J gene lost 5 bases, with 12 bases spanning the gap. Germline lookup yields CDR1 ENHRY and CDR2 SYGVKD. CDR3 length equals 14 residues. CDR3 sequence: CAISGEGNHQPQHF. The CDR3 nucleotides read TGTGCCATCAGTGGGGAGGGGAACCATCAGCCCCAGCATTTT.

This chain connects TRBV24-1 to TRBJ1-2; D unresolved. The V and J ends lost 3 bases and 8 bases respectively, with 9 bases between them. The CDR3 sequence is 12 residues long. Germline V gene sequence: CDR1 KGHDR, CDR2 SFDVKD. For the CDR3, the DNA is TGTGCCACCAGTGATCTCAGGAGGGGCTACACCTTC. Protein: CATSDLRRGYTF.

The chain has TRBV7-3 and TRBJ2-2; 7 bases are shared with TRBD2. The CDR3 contains 16 residues. With 5 bases clipped from V and 1 base from J, the junction kept 7 bases outside the gene matches. Germline CDR1 is SGHTA and CDR2 is FQGTGA. CDR3 DNA sequence: TGTGCCAGCAGCCCCTCACTAGCGAGGAACACCGGGGAGCTGTTTTTT. Translating gives CASSPSLARNTGELFF.

This clone was picked up one time. Other DNA sequences in the sample encode the same CDR3. This chain joins TRBV27 and TRBJ1-4; perhaps TRBD1 as D (6 bases). V was shortened by 4 bases and J by 7 bases, with 13 bases between the two germline ends. CDR1 and CDR2 from the germline V gene are MNHEY and SMNVEV (reference sequence). The CDR3 is 14 amino acids. The CDR3 DNA follows: TGTGCCAGCAGTTCGGGGGGAGGGGGTGAAAAACTGTTTTTT. This sequence encodes CASSSGGGGEKLFF. Based on the CDR3 plus reference TRBV27 and TRBJ1-4, the full variable domain is EAQVTQNPRYLITVTGKKLTVTCSQNMNHEYMSWYRQDPGLGLRQIYYSMNVEVTDKGDVPEGYKVSRKEKRNFPLILESPSPNQTSLYFCASSSGGGGEKLFFGSGTQLSVL.

The rearrangement joins TRBV5-1 to TRBJ1-2, with D maybe TRBD1 (6 bases). The CDR3 contains 14 residues. V dropped 3 bases and J dropped 9 bases, with 18 bases sitting between them. The germline gives CDR1 SGHRS, CDR2 YFSETQ. CDR3 protein: CASSSLDRDISYTF. The DNA for the CDR3 is TGCGCCAGCAGCTCCCTTGACCGGGACATCAGCTACACCTTC.

V gene TRBV27 combines with J gene TRBJ2-7; D gene uncertain. The CDR3 has 14 residues. CDR1 and CDR2 (germline): MNHEY, SMNVEV (reference sequence). V was cut by 1 base and J by 6 bases, with 13 bases left in between. The CDR3 coding sequence is TGTGCCAGCAGTTTATACGGCCTCTCGGGCGAGCAGTACTTC. Protein: CASSLYGLSGEQYF.

This clone showed up just once. This sequence joins TRBV6-2 or TRBV6-3 and TRBJ1-5; D is uncertain. The ends were cut back, 6 bases at V and 1 base at J, with 13 bases in the middle. This CDR3 is 15 amino acids long. From germline, CDR1 is MNHEY and CDR2 SVGEGT. The DNA of the CDR3 is TGTGCCAGCAGCGACCTTGGGGAGAGCAATCAGCCCCAGCATTTT. It translates to CASSDLGESNQPQHF.

The V and J genes are TRBV27 and TRBJ1-2; D is perhaps TRBD1 (6 bases). V lost 6 bases to trimming and J lost 2 bases, with 19 bases between them. Germline assignment: CDR1 MNHEY and CDR2 SMNVEV (reference sequence). This CDR3 has 16 amino acids. Here the CDR3 reads CASSQTGGLRNYGYTF. Written as DNA, the CDR3 is TGTGCCAGCAGCCAAACCGGGGGGCTGAGGAACTATGGCTACACCTTC.

This clone was counted a few times. The chain joins TRBV5-1 to TRBJ1-2; 12 bases align to TRBD1. The CDR3 has 17 amino acids. Germline CDR1 SGHRS, CDR2 YFSETQ. The ends lost 4 bases at V and 3 bases at J; junction bases unmatched: 10. The CDR3 is CASSRAGQGAFDYGYTF. The CDR3, as DNA: TGCGCCAGCAGCCGGGCGGGACAGGGGGCCTTCGACTATGGCTACACCTTC.

The gene calls are TRBV9 and TRBJ2-1; TRBD2 agrees at 12 bases. Germline V gene sequence: CDR1 SGDLS, CDR2 YYNGEE. This CDR3 has 18 amino acids. V lost 7 bases and J lost 0; bases outside the gene matches: 11. The CDR3 nucleotides are TGTGCCAGCGGACCCGGGACTAGCGGGCAGAGCTCCTACAATGAGCAGTTCTTC. It codes for CASGPGTSGQSSYNEQFF.

This clone was observed a handful of times. The chain combines TRBV2 with TRBJ2-5; 8 bases are shared with TRBD1. The CDR3 is 14 amino acids. CDR1 and CDR2 (germline): SNHLY, FYNNEI. V dropped 3 bases and J dropped 3; count of bases not matched to a gene: 3. The DNA for the CDR3 is TGTGCCAGCAGTGAGCAGGGGGCAAAAGAGACCCAGTACTTC. It yields the protein CASSEQGAKETQYF.

In this sample, this clone turned up once. V is TRBV27 and J is TRBJ2-2; 7 bases line up with TRBD2. The CDR3 totals 15 residues. Trimming removed 4 bases from V and 4 bases from J; junction bases left unmatched: 6. Germline V gene lookup returns CDR1 MNHEY and CDR2 SMNVEV (reference sequence). The CDR3 nucleotides are TGTGCCAGCAGTTCTAGCGGACGAGGCACCGGGGAGCTGTTTTTT. It is translated as CASSSSGRGTGELFF.

The chain combines TRBV3-1 (or the pseudogene TRBV3-2) with TRBJ2-7; D may be TRBD1 (6 bases). Germline-derived CDR1 and CDR2 are LGHDT and YNNKEL (reference sequence). CDR3 size: 14 residues. V was cut by 3 bases and J by 2 bases, with 11 bases left in between. CDR3 DNA: TGTGCCAGCAGCCATACGGGACAAGCCTACGAGCAGTACTTC. Translated: CASSHTGQAYEQYF.

The genes are TRBV11-1 and TRBJ2-7; 8 nucleotides agree with TRBD1. Trimming at V came to 1 base and at J to 2 bases, leaving 4 bases not matched to a gene. Germline V gene lookup returns CDR1 SGHAT and CDR2 FQDESV (reference sequence). The CDR3 extends over 15 amino acids. CDR3 protein: CASSLGQGRTYEQYF. The CDR3 nucleotides read TGTGCCAGCAGCTTAGGACAGGGGAGGACCTACGAGCAGTACTTC.

This rearrangement joins TRBV3-1 (or the pseudogene TRBV3-2) to TRBJ1-6, with TRBD1 matching over 9 bases. V gave up 4 bases and J gave up 0 bases; unmatched junction bases: 7. This CDR3 contains 18 residues. The germline CDR1 and CDR2 sequences are LGHDT and YNNKEL (reference sequence). CDR3 protein: CASSRQQGASSYNSPLHF. The CDR3 DNA follows: TGTGCCAGCAGCCGGCAACAGGGGGCAAGCTCCTATAATTCACCCCTCCACTTT.

The rearrangement uses TRBV6-6 and TRBJ1-4, with 12 positions matching TRBD1. V shed 6 bases, J shed 8 bases, and the junction held 7 bases outside the gene matches. The germline CDR1 and CDR2 sequences are MNHNY and SVGAGI (reference sequence). The CDR3 has 15 residues. The CDR3 sequence: CASRVTGTGGEKLFF. Here the CDR3 DNA reads TGTGCCAGCAGGGTAACCGGGACAGGGGGCGAAAAACTGTTTTTT.